The 20 T cell receptor beta chains listed next were all sequenced from one sample in a study of cytomegalovirus exposure and HLA in healthy donors. The PCR ran on 60 Vbeta and 13 Jbeta primers. The repertoire was sequenced with immunoSEQ multiplex PCR; TCRdb's copy has only in-frame clones and lacks some. The sample lists about 130,000 clones; approximately 80% were seen once. The sample taken for sequencing was PBMCs. Source of these receptors: a man between 18 and 29 years old in good health and CMV-seronegative.

This sequence joins TRBV30 and TRBJ2-7; 8 bases map to TRBD1. Germline-derived CDR1 and CDR2 are GTSNPN and SVGIG (reference sequence). The V and J ends lost 1 base and 2 bases, in that order; junction bases with no gene match: 16. The CDR3 is 18 amino acids. The CDR3 here is CAWSARQGNAVIAYEQYF. In DNA, the CDR3 is TGTGCCTGGAGTGCAAGACAGGGGAACGCCGTTATAGCCTACGAGCAGTACTTC.

This CDR3 is CASSLETGTGVFGEQFF. The CDR3 DNA sequence: TGTGCCAGCAGCCTGGAAACCGGGACAGGGGTTTTTGGTGAGCAGTTCTTC. This chain uses TRBV4-2 with TRBJ2-1; TRBD1 aligns across 10 bases. V was clipped by 4 bases and J by 9 bases; unmatched bases: 15. The V gene's germline CDR1 is LGHNA and CDR2 YNFKEQ. The CDR3 spans 17 residues.

The rearrangement joins TRBV4-3 to TRBJ2-3, with D uncertain. Germline V gene lookup returns CDR1 LGHNA and CDR2 YSLEER. Trimming took off 0 bases at V and 4 bases at J, with 11 bases between the two ends. The CDR3 sequence is 15 residues long. CDR3 protein: CASSQESPRADTQYF. CDR3 coding DNA: TGCGCCAGCAGCCAAGAATCGCCTCGGGCAGATACGCAGTATTTT.

The V and J genes are TRBV7-9 and TRBJ1-2; maybe TRBD1 (6 bases). Between the trimmed V and J ends, which lost 2 bases and 0 bases, there was a span of 10 bases. This CDR3 is built from 15 residues. Germline V gene sequence: CDR1 SEHNR, CDR2 FQNEAQ (reference sequence). Written as DNA, the CDR3 is TGTGCCAGCAGCTTAAATCAGGGGACTAACTATGGCTACACCTTC. Residues: CASSLNQGTNYGYTF.

This chain joins TRBV4-3 and TRBJ2-5; D might be TRBD2 (7 bases). CDR1 and CDR2 from the germline V gene are LGHNA and YSLEER. V lost 1 base to trimming and J lost 1 base, with 16 bases between them. This CDR3 is 17 amino acids long. This chain's CDR3 is CASSQGGGPNIQETQYF. DNA for the CDR3: TGCGCCAGCAGCCAAGGGGGGGGCCCTAATATCCAAGAGACCCAGTACTTC.

The V and J genes are TRBV28 and TRBJ2-1, with 12 bases fitting TRBD2. With V trimmed by 5 bases and J by 13 bases, 6 bases remained unmatched. CDR3 length: 13 residues. The germline CDR1 and CDR2 sequences are MDHEN and SYDVKM. The CDR3 region is CASSTPTSGGQFF. CDR3 bases: TGTGCCAGCAGTACCCCGACTAGCGGGGGACAGTTCTTC.

J is TRBJ1-6 and V is TRBV19; D gene uncertain. This CDR3 has 13 amino acids. Trimming stripped 3 bases from V and 6 bases from J, with 6 bases between. Looked up from germline, CDR1 is LNHDA and CDR2 is SQIVND (reference sequence). DNA of the CDR3: TGTGCCAGTAGTATGGGCCCTAATTCACCCCTCCACTTT. This gives the protein CASSMGPNSPLHF. Based on the CDR3 plus reference TRBV19 and TRBJ1-6, the full variable domain is DGGITQSPKYLFRKEGQNVTLSCEQNLNHDAMYWYRQDPGQGLRLIYYSQIVNDFQKGDIAEGYSVSREKKESFPLTVTSAQKNPTAFYLCASSMGPNSPLHFGNGTRLTVT.

This clone was recorded only once. V gene TRBV7-9 combines with J gene TRBJ1-1; D is undetermined. This CDR3 comprises 12 residues. Germline assignment: CDR1 SEHNR and CDR2 FQNEAQ (reference sequence). Trimming pared 5 bases from V and 7 bases from J, leaving 11 bases between. CDR3 bases: TGTGCCAGCAGCCCCCGAGCCTTTGAAGCTTTCTTT. Amino acid sequence: CASSPRAFEAFF. Using reference TRBV7-9 and TRBJ1-1 for the parts outside the CDR3, the full variable domain is DTGVSQNPRHKITKRGQNVTFRCDPISEHNRLYWYRQTLGQGPEFLTYFQNEAQLEKSRLLSDRFSAERPKGSFSTLEIQRTEQGDSAMYLCASSPRAFEAFFGQGTRLTVV.

This clone was detected only a few times. The chain links TRBV9 to TRBJ1-2, with D perhaps TRBD1 (6 bases). Between the trimmed V and J ends, which lost 9 bases and 0 bases, there was a span of 9 bases. This CDR3 is 12 amino acids long. Germline V gene data show CDR1 as SGDLS and CDR2 as YYNGEE. CDR3 region: CAIYRANYGYTF. CDR3 in DNA: TGTGCCATCTACAGGGCTAACTATGGCTACACCTTC.

The chain is built from TRBV5-6 and TRBJ1-4, with D possibly TRBD1 on 5 matching bases. V lost 4 bases and J 12 bases, leaving 19 bases between the germline ends. This CDR3 comprises 14 residues. The germline V gene has CDR1 SGHDT and CDR2 YYEEEE. CDR3 nucleotide sequence: TGTGCCAGCAGCCCGGAGTTGGTCTCGGGGGAACTGTTTTTT. It translates to CASSPELVSGELFF.

The J gene is TRBJ2-5, the V gene TRBV12-2; TRBD1, as called in the table, went unchecked against the DNA. TRBV12-2 is designated a pseudogene. The CDR3 has 17 residues. The CDR3 sequence is CASRGQRRDPQQETQYF. The DNA of the CDR3 is TGTGCAAGTCGCGGACAGCGCAGGGATCCCCAACAAGAGACCCAGTACTTC.

The chain recombines TRBV5-1 with TRBJ1-4; no definite D call. The CDR3 has 13 amino acids. The V end lost 0 bases, the J end lost 8 bases, and 8 bases lay between the germline ends. Germline-derived CDR1 and CDR2 are SGHRS and YFSETQ. The CDR3 bases are TGCGCCAGCAGCTTGGATAACTCCGAAAAACTGTTTTTT. Translated, it gives CASSLDNSEKLFF.

The chain recombines TRBV18 with TRBJ1-2; D possibly corresponds to TRBD1 (5 bases). V was cut by 3 bases and J by 5 bases, with 16 bases left in between. The germline CDR1 and CDR2 sequences are KGHSH and LQKENI. The CDR3 contains 15 residues. CDR3 sequence (DNA): TGTGCCAGCTCACCGGGGGGTGAGGTGGTTTATGGCTACACCTTC. Translating gives CASSPGGEVVYGYTF. Based on the CDR3 plus reference TRBV18 and TRBJ1-2, the full variable domain is NAGVMQNPRHLVRRRGQEARLRCSPMKGHSHVYWYRQLPEEGLKFMVYLQKENIIDESGMPKERFSAEFPKEGPSILRIQQVVRGDSAAYFCASSPGGEVVYGYTFGSGTRLTVV.

The chain recombines TRBV19 with TRBJ2-1, with 9 bases matching TRBD2. Germline V gives CDR1 LNHDA, CDR2 SQIVND (reference sequence). The V segment lost 8 bases and the J segment 1 base; nucleotides outside the gene matches: 6. The CDR3 covers 15 residues. This CDR3 is CASCFSGGSYNEQFF. CDR3 bases: TGTGCCAGTTGCTTTAGCGGGGGTTCCTACAATGAGCAGTTCTTC.

The J gene is TRBJ2-5, the V gene TRBV5-4, with TRBD2 matching 7 bases. J gave up 5 bases and V 0 bases, and 10 bases lay outside the gene matches. The germline gives CDR1 SGHNT, CDR2 YYREEE (reference sequence). The CDR3 consists of 16 residues. The CDR3 is CASSLGSQRGGETQYF. In DNA form, the CDR3 reads TGTGCCAGCAGCTTGGGGTCTCAGCGGGGAGGGGAGACCCAGTACTTC.

This sequence joins TRBV30 and TRBJ1-2; 8 positions match TRBD1. Germline V gives CDR1 GTSNPN, CDR2 SVGIG (reference sequence). The CDR3 totals 15 residues. V dropped 3 bases and J dropped 4; count of bases not matched to a gene: 10. Here the CDR3 reads CAWSAGGSSLYGYTF. CDR3 coding DNA: TGTGCCTGGAGCGCAGGGGGCTCCTCACTCTATGGCTACACCTTC.

CDR3 residues: CASGQGAAEAFF. The DNA of the CDR3 is TGTGCCAGTGGGCAGGGGGCGGCTGAAGCTTTCTTT. V gene TRBV19 combines with J gene TRBJ1-1; TRBD1 aligns across 8 bases. Germline V CDR1 and CDR2: LNHDA, SQIVND (reference sequence). CDR3 length: 12 amino acids. J was trimmed by 6 bases and V by 8 bases; bases with no gene match: 5.

This clone has a handful of counts. The gene calls are TRBV10-3 and TRBJ1-2; 10 nucleotides align to TRBD1. V lost 6 bases, J lost 8 bases, and 18 bases stayed unmatched. This CDR3 region has 17 residues. The germline gives CDR1 ENHRY, CDR2 SYGVKD. Here the CDR3 reads CAIRIIRDRGLSRGYTF. The CDR3 DNA follows: TGTGCCATCAGGATAATCCGGGACAGGGGCCTCTCGAGGGGCTACACCTTC.

The J gene is TRBJ1-1, the V gene TRBV6-5; 7 positions agree with TRBD1. V shed 5 bases, J shed 3 bases, and the junction held 6 bases outside the gene matches. Germline-derived CDR1 and CDR2 are MNHEY and SVGAGI. This CDR3 region has 14 residues. The CDR3, as DNA: TGTGCCAGCAGTGAGGGGGCAAGAGACACTGAAGCTTTCTTT. Translated, it gives CASSEGARDTEAFF.

The chain carries TRBV29-1 and TRBJ1-2; 10 positions agree with TRBD1. The CDR3 spans 14 residues. The V gene end was trimmed by 4 bases and the J gene end by 4 bases; junction bases not matched to a gene: 6. Germline lookup yields CDR1 SQVTM and CDR2 ANQGSEA. CDR3 amino acids: CSVVSDRGFYGYTF. The CDR3 DNA is TGCAGCGTTGTATCGGACAGGGGGTTCTATGGCTACACCTTC.